The sequence of this T cell receptor (beta chain) was determined in a study of glioma-infiltrating T cells after dendritic cell vaccination. A note on this clone: Its specificity is not known.

Study outcomes and limitations: TCR clonality showed no direct relationship with survival.

Clones were sequenced by immunoSEQ multiplex PCR, and TCRdb holds only the in-frame ones, with some missing. The sample lists tens of thousands of clones; over 70% were seen once. Germline loops: CDR1 SNHLY, CDR2 FYNNEI. The V and J ends lost 3 bases and 0 bases respectively, with 14 bases between them. The CDR3 covers 16 residues. Blood PBMC samples: pre-vaccination, two weeks post third vaccination, and at tumor progression. Material: blood, obtained before dendritic cell vaccination. This chain links TRBV2 with TRBJ1-2, with D perhaps TRBD1 (5 bases). The TCR comes from a human donor with glioblastoma. DNA for the CDR3: TGTGCCAGCAGTGAGGAGGGGCGGGGGGCTAACTATGGCTACACCTTC. Amino acid sequence: CASSEEGRGANYGYTF. Combining the CDR3 with reference TRBV2 and TRBJ1-2 gives the whole variable domain EPEVTQTPSHQVTQMGQEVILRCVPISNHLYFYWYRQILGQKVEFLVSFYNNEISEKSEIFDDQFSVERPDGSNFTLKIRSTKLEDSAMYFCASSEEGRGANYGYTFGSGTRLTVV.